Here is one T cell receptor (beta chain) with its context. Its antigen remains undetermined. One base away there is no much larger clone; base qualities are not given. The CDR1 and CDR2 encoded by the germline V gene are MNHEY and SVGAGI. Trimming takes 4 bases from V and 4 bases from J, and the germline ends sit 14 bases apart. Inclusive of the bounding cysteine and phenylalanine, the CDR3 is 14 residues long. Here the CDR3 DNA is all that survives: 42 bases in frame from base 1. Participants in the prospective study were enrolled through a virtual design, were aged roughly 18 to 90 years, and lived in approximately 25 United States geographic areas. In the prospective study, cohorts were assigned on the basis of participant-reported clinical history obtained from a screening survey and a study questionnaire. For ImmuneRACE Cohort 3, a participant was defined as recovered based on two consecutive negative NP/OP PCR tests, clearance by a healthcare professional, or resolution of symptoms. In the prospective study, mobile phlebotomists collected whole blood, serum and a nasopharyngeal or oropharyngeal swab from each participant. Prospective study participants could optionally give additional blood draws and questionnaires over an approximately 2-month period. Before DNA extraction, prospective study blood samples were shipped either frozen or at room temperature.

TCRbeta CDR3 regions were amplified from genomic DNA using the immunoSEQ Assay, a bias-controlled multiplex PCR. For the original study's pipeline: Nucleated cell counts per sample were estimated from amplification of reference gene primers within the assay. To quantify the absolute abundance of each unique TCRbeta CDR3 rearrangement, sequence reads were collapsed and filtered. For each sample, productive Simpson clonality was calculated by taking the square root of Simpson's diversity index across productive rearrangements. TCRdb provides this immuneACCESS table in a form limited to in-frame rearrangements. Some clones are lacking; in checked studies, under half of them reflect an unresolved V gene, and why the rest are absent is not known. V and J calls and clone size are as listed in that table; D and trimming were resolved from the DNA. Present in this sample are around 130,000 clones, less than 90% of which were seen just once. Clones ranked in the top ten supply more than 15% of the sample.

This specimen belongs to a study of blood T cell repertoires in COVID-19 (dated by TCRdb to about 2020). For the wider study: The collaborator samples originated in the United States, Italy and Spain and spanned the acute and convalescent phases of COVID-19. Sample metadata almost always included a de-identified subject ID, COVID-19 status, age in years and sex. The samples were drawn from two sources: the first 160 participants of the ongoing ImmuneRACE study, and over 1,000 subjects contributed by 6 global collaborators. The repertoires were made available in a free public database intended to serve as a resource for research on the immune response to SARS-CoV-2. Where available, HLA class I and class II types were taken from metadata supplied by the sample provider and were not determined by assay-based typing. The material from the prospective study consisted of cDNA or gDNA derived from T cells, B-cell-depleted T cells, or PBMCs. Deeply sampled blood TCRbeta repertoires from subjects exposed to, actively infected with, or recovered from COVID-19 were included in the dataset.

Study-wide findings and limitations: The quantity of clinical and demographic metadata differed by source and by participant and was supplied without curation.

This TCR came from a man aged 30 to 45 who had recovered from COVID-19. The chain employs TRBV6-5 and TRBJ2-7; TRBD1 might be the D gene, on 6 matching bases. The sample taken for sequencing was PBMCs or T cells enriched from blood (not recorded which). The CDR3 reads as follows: CASSSGQRGYEQYF. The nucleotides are TGTGCCAGCAGTTCCGGACAGCGCGGTTACGAGCAGTACTTC.